The 17 T cell receptor beta chains presented below share a single source sample, sequenced in a study of T cell responses to AZD1222 COVID-19 vaccine. Sequencing was performed with immunoSEQ multiplex PCR; in TCRdb, only in-frame clones are kept and a portion is missing. This sample yields over 150,000 clones, of which roughly 87% are seen a single time; 2.6% belongs to the top ten. The sequenced sample was peripheral blood, obtained on day 0 of AZD1222 vaccination. These receptors were collected from an adult in good health.

The chain joins TRBV19 to TRBJ2-3, with D possibly being TRBD1 (5 bases). Germline CDR1 is LNHDA and CDR2 is SQIVND (reference sequence). V dropped 3 bases and J dropped 6 bases, with 25 bases sitting between them. The CDR3 is 18 amino acids. Written as DNA, the CDR3 is TGTGCCAGTAGTATGTGGGGCAGGGTAGGATCCCTCCCGGATACGCAGTATTTT. This gives the protein CASSMWGRVGSLPDTQYF.

The CDR3 coding sequence is TGTGCCAGCAGTGAAGCCGGACAGAGGAGGTATGGCTACACCTTC. This gives the protein CASSEAGQRRYGYTF. V is TRBV2 and J is TRBJ1-2; D might be TRBD1 (6 bases). The CDR3 has 15 amino acids. From germline, CDR1 is SNHLY and CDR2 FYNNEI. The V gene lost 0 bases and the J gene lost 5 bases, with 13 bases spanning the gap. The entire variable domain, with the rest obtained from reference TRBV2 and TRBJ1-2, is as follows: EPEVTQTPSHQVTQMGQEVILRCVPISNHLYFYWYRQILGQKVEFLVSFYNNEISEKSEIFDDQFSVERPDGSNFTLKIRSTKLEDSAMYFCASSEAGQRRYGYTFGSGTRLTVV.

This clone came up once. The chain couples TRBV5-4 to TRBJ1-2; D gene ambiguous. V shed 2 bases and J shed 5 bases, with 10 bases lying between them. The germline gives CDR1 SGHNT, CDR2 YYREEE (reference sequence). The CDR3 is 13 amino acids. Written as DNA, the CDR3 is TGTGCCAGCAGCTTTCAGGTTTTTTATGGCTACACCTTC. Translation: CASSFQVFYGYTF.

The gene calls are TRBV6-5 and TRBJ1-1; TRBD1 matches at 7 bases. The CDR3 spans 14 residues. The V gene end was trimmed by 2 bases and the J gene end by 2 bases; junction bases not matched to a gene: 2. CDR1 is MNHEY and CDR2 is SVGAGI in the germline V gene. CDR3 protein: CASSYDRANTEAFF. CDR3 sequence (DNA): TGTGCCAGCAGTTACGACAGGGCTAACACTGAAGCTTTCTTT.

The chain employs TRBV29-1 and TRBJ1-1; no reliable D call. CDR1 is SQVTM, CDR2 ANQGSEA, per germline. The CDR3 contains 13 residues. Trimming pared 0 bases from V and 3 bases from J, leaving 8 bases between. CDR3 in DNA: TGCAGCGTTGAAGATCTCGGGTACACTGAAGCTTTCTTT. It codes for CSVEDLGYTEAFF.

V is TRBV9 and J is TRBJ2-1; 10 bases agree with TRBD2. The V gene's germline CDR1 is SGDLS and CDR2 YYNGEE. V was pared by 4 bases and J by 4 bases, with 11 bases of the junction left unmatched. There are 17 residues in the CDR3. The DNA for the CDR3 is TGTGCCAGCAGCAGACAGGCTAGCGGGAGCAGATACAATGAGCAGTTCTTC. Its translation: CASSRQASGSRYNEQFF.

The V and J genes are TRBV15 and TRBJ1-5; no clear D. Germline loops: CDR1 LNHNV, CDR2 YYDKDF (reference sequence). The V end was cut by 0 bases, the J end by 8 bases, with 11 bases between. The CDR3 runs 14 residues. The CDR3: CATSRDPSFEPQHF. DNA of the CDR3: TGTGCCACCAGCAGAGATCCATCGTTTGAGCCCCAGCATTTT.

The chain combines TRBV5-8 with TRBJ2-5; 10 positions agree with TRBD2. Germline V gives CDR1 SGHTS, CDR2 YDEGEE. CDR3 length: 15 amino acids. The ends lost 5 bases at V and 0 bases at J; junction bases unmatched: 4. The CDR3 reads CASRGLALYQETQYF. The DNA of the CDR3 is TGTGCCAGCAGGGGACTAGCGTTATACCAAGAGACCCAGTACTTC.

This sequence joins TRBV19 and TRBJ2-2; 8 nucleotides agree with TRBD1. This CDR3 is 15 amino acids long. Germline values: CDR1 LNHDA, CDR2 SQIVND (reference sequence). V trimming: 3 bases; J trimming: 7 bases; junction bases outside the gene matches: 7. Written as DNA, the CDR3 is TGTGCCAGTAGTATCGGACAGGGTAGGATCGGGGAGCTGTTTTTT. Translation: CASSIGQGRIGELFF.

The chain carries TRBV10-1 and TRBJ1-1, with 8 positions matching TRBD1. V lost 8 bases to trimming and J lost 5 bases; unmatched junction nucleotides: 7. The CDR3 totals 13 residues. From germline, CDR1 is WNHNN and CDR2 SYGVQD (reference sequence). In DNA, the CDR3 is TGCGCCAGCGAGAACAGGGGGGGAACTGAAGCTTTCTTT. It is translated as CASENRGGTEAFF.

This clone has a single count. The chain links TRBV5-5 to TRBJ1-2, with 8 positions matching TRBD1. CDR1 and CDR2 (germline): SGHKS, YYEKEE (reference sequence). The V and J ends lost 4 bases and 7 bases, in that order; junction bases with no gene match: 12. The CDR3 extends over 15 amino acids. For the CDR3, the DNA is TGTGCCAGCAGCCCCCAACGGACAGGGAGGACTGGCTACACCTTC. Protein sequence: CASSPQRTGRTGYTF. The full variable domain, with the rest looked up from reference TRBV5-5 and TRBJ1-2, is DAGVTQSPTHLIKTRGQQVTLRCSPISGHKSVSWYQQVLGQGPQFIFQYYEKEERGRGNFPDRFSARQFPNYSSELNVNALLLGDSALYLCASSPQRTGRTGYTFGSGTRLTVV.

V is TRBV7-8 and J is TRBJ2-2; 10 nucleotides agree with TRBD1. Germline CDR1 is SGHVS and CDR2 is FQNEAQ. This CDR3 is built from 19 residues. V shed 5 bases, J shed 4 bases, and the junction held 16 bases outside the gene matches. CDR3 amino acids: CASSPSGRTGGRGTGELFF. Written as DNA, the CDR3 is TGTGCCAGCAGCCCCAGTGGCAGGACAGGGGGTCGAGGCACCGGGGAGCTGTTTTTT.

V gene TRBV7-6 combines with J gene TRBJ2-2; the D is unclear. The V end was cut by 4 bases, the J end by 5 bases, with 11 bases between. Looked up from germline, CDR1 is SGHVS and CDR2 is FNYEAQ. There are 14 residues in the CDR3. The chain's CDR3 is CASSSRGWTGELFF. CDR3 nucleotides: TGTGCCAGCAGCTCCAGAGGTTGGACCGGGGAGCTGTTTTTT.

The chain uses TRBV20-1 and TRBJ2-5; no clear D gene. V was clipped by 5 bases and J by 4 bases, with 8 bases between them. The CDR3 sequence is 11 residues long. Germline V CDR1 and CDR2: DFQATT, SNEGSKA (reference sequence). CDR3 amino acids: CSAVGAETQYF. DNA for the CDR3: TGCAGTGCTGTTGGAGCAGAGACCCAGTACTTC.

The rearrangement links TRBV6-6 to TRBJ2-1, with 15 positions matching TRBD2. The CDR3 spans 13 residues. J was trimmed by 7 bases and V by 10 bases; bases with no gene match: 2. In germline, CDR1 is MNHNY, CDR2 SVGAGI (reference sequence). CDR3 DNA: TGTGCCACCGGGACTAGCGGGAGGAATGAGCAGTTCTTC. Amino acids: CATGTSGRNEQFF.

The chain uses TRBV7-9 and TRBJ2-7; D perhaps matches TRBD2 (6 bases). The CDR3 loop spans 14 amino acids. Trimming left V 5 bases short and J 7 bases short, with 18 bases between. Germline loops: CDR1 SEHNR, CDR2 FQNEAQ (reference sequence). The DNA of the CDR3 is TGTGCCAGCAGCCCGCACGGCGGGAACTGGGAGCAGTACTTC. This codes for CASSPHGGNWEQYF.

The chain joins TRBV6-2 or TRBV6-3 to TRBJ2-1, with TRBD2 matching 7 bases. V shed 4 bases, J shed 3 bases, and the junction held 3 bases outside the gene matches. This CDR3 is built from 14 residues. Germline-derived CDR1 and CDR2 are MNHEY and SVGEGT. CDR3 in amino acids: CASSLGGSYNEQFF. The CDR3 region has the DNA TGTGCCAGCAGTTTAGGCGGGAGCTACAATGAGCAGTTCTTC.